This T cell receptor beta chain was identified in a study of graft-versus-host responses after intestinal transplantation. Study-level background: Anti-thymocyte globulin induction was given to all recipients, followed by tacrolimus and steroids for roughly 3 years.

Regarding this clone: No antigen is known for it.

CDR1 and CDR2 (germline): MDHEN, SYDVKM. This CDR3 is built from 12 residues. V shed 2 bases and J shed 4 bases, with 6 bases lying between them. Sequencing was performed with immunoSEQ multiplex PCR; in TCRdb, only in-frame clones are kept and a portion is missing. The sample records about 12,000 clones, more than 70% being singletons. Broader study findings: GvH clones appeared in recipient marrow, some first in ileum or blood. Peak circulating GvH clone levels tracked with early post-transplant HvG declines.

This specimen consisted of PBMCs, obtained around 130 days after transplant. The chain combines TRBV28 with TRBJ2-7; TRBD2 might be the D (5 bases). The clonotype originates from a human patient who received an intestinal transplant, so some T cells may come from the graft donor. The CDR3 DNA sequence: TGTGCCAGCAGTTTAGTAGCGTACGAGCAGTACTTC. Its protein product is CASSLVAYEQYF.